This T cell receptor beta chain came from a study of cytomegalovirus exposure and HLA in healthy donors. General study points: Earlier analysis looked at TCR beta V segments, and most were productive about 87% or about 30% of the time.

CDR1 and CDR2 (germline): SGDLS, YYNGEE. Trimming shortened V by 0 bases and J by 1 base, and 15 bases separated the two germline ends. CDR3 length equals 17 residues. In the case of this clone: Its antigen is still unknown.

Researchers ran the PCR with 60 Vbeta and 13 Jbeta primers. The repertoire was sequenced with immunoSEQ multiplex PCR; TCRdb's copy has only in-frame clones and lacks some. The sample gives 150,000 to 200,000 clones, around 75% of which show up once; around 3% is in the top ten. Sequencing was carried out using PBMCs. The receptor's source is a male donor in good health and CMV-seronegative. The J gene is TRBJ2-3, the V gene TRBV9; TRBD2 might be the D (6 bases). CDR3 region: CASSVAWRGSGTDTQYF. The CDR3 region has the DNA TGTGCCAGCAGCGTAGCTTGGCGGGGAAGCGGCACAGATACGCAGTATTTT.